The 10 T cell receptor beta chains presented below share a single source sample, sequenced in a study of Ad26.COV2.S vaccination and SARS-CoV-2 variants. The treatment denotes: 19 received Ad26.COV2.S at low or high dose, single or two shots; a few received placebo; per-sample allocation not given. Day 63 after the first vaccine or placebo injection was the time point for sampling. The data were produced by immunoSEQ multiplex PCR, yet TCRdb's version contains in-frame clones alone and is incomplete. The data hold 440,000 or so clones, with 90% observed a single time. Sequences were derived from peripheral blood, sampled in a trial of Ad26.COV2.S vaccine versus placebo. These receptors all stem from a person between 18 and 65 years old who received the Ad26.COV2.S COVID-19 vaccine or a placebo.

The rearrangement joins TRBV2 to TRBJ2-3, with a possible D match to TRBD1 (6 bases). The CDR3 sequence is 14 residues long. Germline lookup yields CDR1 SNHLY and CDR2 FYNNEI. V lost 5 bases and J 2 bases, leaving 11 bases between the germline ends. This CDR3 reads CASSWTDFTDTQYF. Here the CDR3 DNA reads TGTGCCAGCAGTTGGACAGACTTCACAGATACGCAGTATTTT.

The gene calls are TRBV6-5 and TRBJ1-2, with 11 positions matching TRBD1. CDR3 length equals 14 residues. Germline assignment: CDR1 MNHEY and CDR2 SVGAGI. Trimming removed 7 bases from V and 7 bases from J; junction bases left unmatched: 8. CDR3: CASTMGQGVGGYTF. In DNA, the CDR3 is TGTGCCAGCACTATGGGACAGGGGGTAGGTGGCTACACCTTC.

In this sample, this clone turned up once. The rearrangement joins TRBV3-1 (or the pseudogene TRBV3-2) to TRBJ1-4; D not resolved. The CDR3 loop spans 14 amino acids. Trimming took 4 bases from V and 4 from J, leaving 10 bases between them. Germline V gives CDR1 LGHDT, CDR2 YNNKEL (reference sequence). The CDR3 reads CASSLGRSNEKLFF. The CDR3 DNA reads as TGTGCCAGCAGCCTCGGTCGTAGTAATGAAAAACTGTTTTTT.

The J gene is TRBJ2-7, the V gene TRBV6-5; D gene ambiguous. V dropped 6 bases and J dropped 2 bases, with 8 bases sitting between them. The CDR3 sequence is 12 residues long. The germline V gene encodes CDR1 MNHEY and CDR2 SVGAGI. CDR3: CASSAGAYEQYF. The CDR3 nucleotides are TGTGCCAGCAGCGCAGGAGCCTACGAGCAGTACTTC.

The V call is TRBV29-1, the J call TRBJ2-7; TRBD1 aligns across 7 bases. Looked up from germline, CDR1 is SQVTM and CDR2 is ANQGSEA. The J segment lost 7 bases and the V segment lost 3 bases, leaving 15 bases of the junction unmatched. The CDR3 spans 15 residues. CDR3 sequence reads: CSVETDRVVGGEQYF. In DNA, the CDR3 is TGCAGCGTTGAGACCGACAGGGTCGTTGGTGGAGAGCAGTACTTC.

The V call is TRBV7-8, the J call TRBJ2-7; 11 bases are a match to TRBD1. Germline CDR1 is SGHVS and CDR2 is FQNEAQ. CDR3 size: 15 residues. The V gene end was trimmed by 4 bases and the J gene end by 3 bases; junction bases not matched to a gene: 5. The CDR3 region is CASSSPGQGVYEQYF. In DNA form, the CDR3 reads TGTGCCAGCAGCTCACCGGGACAGGGGGTCTACGAGCAGTACTTC.

The CDR3 bases are TGTGCCAGCAGTTACGGATTGGGAAACACCATATATTTT. Its translation: CASSYGLGNTIYF. V is TRBV6-6 and J is TRBJ1-3; D is ambiguous. This CDR3 has 13 amino acids. CDR1 and CDR2 from the germline V gene are MNHNY and SVGAGI (reference sequence). V lost 2 bases and J 4 bases, leaving 6 bases between the germline ends.

The genes are TRBV5-1 and TRBJ2-2; D remains unclear. From germline, CDR1 is SGHRS and CDR2 YFSETQ. CDR3 length: 12 residues. Trimming shortened V by 0 bases and J by 6 bases, and 3 bases separated the two germline ends. The CDR3 nucleotides are TGCGCCAGCAGCTTGGAGGCCGGGGAGCTGTTTTTT. Translating gives CASSLEAGELFF.

The rearrangement joins TRBV11-2 to TRBJ1-6, with TRBD1 identical over 9 bases. CDR1 and CDR2 from the germline V gene are SGHAT and FQNNGV. The junction had 6 bases not matched to a gene; V was cut back by 6 bases and J by 3 bases. The CDR3 has 16 amino acids. In DNA, the CDR3 is TGTGCCAGCAGTCTAACAGGGGGCCTCTATAATTCACCCCTCCACTTT. Protein product: CASSLTGGLYNSPLHF. Based on the CDR3 plus reference TRBV11-2 and TRBJ1-6, the full variable domain is EAGVAQSPRYKIIEKRQSVAFWCNPISGHATLYWYQQILGQGPKLLIQFQNNGVVDDSQLPKDRFSAERLKGVDSTLKIQPAKLEDSAVYLCASSLTGGLYNSPLHFGNGTRLTVT.

The chain links TRBV11-3 to TRBJ2-3; D is ambiguous. CDR1 and CDR2 (germline): SGHNT, YENEEA. This CDR3 comprises 15 residues. Deletions cut 5 bases from V and 0 bases from J, with 12 bases between. The DNA of the CDR3 is TGTGCCAGCAGCCAGAGTCAAGCTAGCACAGATACGCAGTATTTT. Translated, it gives CASSQSQASTDTQYF.